This T cell receptor (beta chain) was documented in a study of blood T cell repertoires in COVID-19. Data came from immunoSEQ multiplex PCR; TCRdb stores just in-frame clones and leaves some out. The sample records 320,000 or so clones, 87% being singletons. The germline V gene has CDR1 SEHNR and CDR2 FQNEAQ (reference sequence). The CDR3 extends over 17 amino acids. V shed 5 bases and J 6 bases; nucleotides not matched to a gene: 15. This chain joins TRBV7-9 and TRBJ2-5; 10 bases agree with TRBD2. The clonotype was recovered from a woman in her twenties or thirties who had recovered from COVID-19. Sequenced sample: PBMCs or T cells enriched from blood (not recorded which). CDR3 protein: CASSKGIERGGEKTQYF. CDR3 in DNA: TGTGCCAGCAGCAAAGGGATCGAGCGGGGGGGCGAAAAGACCCAGTACTTC.